This T cell receptor (beta chain) was found in a study of T cell responses to AZD1222 COVID-19 vaccine. Germline CDR1 is LNHDA and CDR2 is SQIVND (reference sequence). V lost 3 bases, J lost 0 bases, and 11 bases lay in between. The CDR3 has 15 residues. Clones were read by immunoSEQ multiplex PCR, and TCRdb kept only the in-frame ones, dropping some. The repertoire holds about 66,000 clones, with roughly 80% as singletons. This TCR came from an adult who received the AZD1222 COVID-19 vaccine. The chain combines TRBV19 with TRBJ1-1; D possibly corresponds to TRBD1 (6 bases). This material consisted of peripheral blood, taken 28 days after the second AZD1222 dose. This CDR3 reads CASSIDGGLNTEAFF. The CDR3 DNA reads TGTGCCAGTAGTATCGATGGGGGCTTGAACACTGAAGCTTTCTTT. The full variable domain, completed using reference TRBV19 and TRBJ1-1, is DGGITQSPKYLFRKEGQNVTLSCEQNLNHDAMYWYRQDPGQGLRLIYYSQIVNDFQKGDIAEGYSVSREKKESFPLTVTSAQKNPTAFYLCASSIDGGLNTEAFFGQGTRLTVV.